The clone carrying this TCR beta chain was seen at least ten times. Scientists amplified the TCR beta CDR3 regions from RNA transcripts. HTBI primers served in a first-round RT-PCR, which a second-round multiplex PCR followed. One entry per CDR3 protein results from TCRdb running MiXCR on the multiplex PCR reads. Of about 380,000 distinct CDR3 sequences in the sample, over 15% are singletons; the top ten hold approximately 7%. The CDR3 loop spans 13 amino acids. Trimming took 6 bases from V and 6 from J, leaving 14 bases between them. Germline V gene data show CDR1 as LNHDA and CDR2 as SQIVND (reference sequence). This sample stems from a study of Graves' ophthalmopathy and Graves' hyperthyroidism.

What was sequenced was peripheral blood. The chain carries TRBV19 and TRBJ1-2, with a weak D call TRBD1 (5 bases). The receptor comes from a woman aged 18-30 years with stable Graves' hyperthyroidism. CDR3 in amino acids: CASRGHQGDGYTF. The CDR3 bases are TGTGCCAGTAGAGGACACCAAGGGGATGGCTACACCTTC.